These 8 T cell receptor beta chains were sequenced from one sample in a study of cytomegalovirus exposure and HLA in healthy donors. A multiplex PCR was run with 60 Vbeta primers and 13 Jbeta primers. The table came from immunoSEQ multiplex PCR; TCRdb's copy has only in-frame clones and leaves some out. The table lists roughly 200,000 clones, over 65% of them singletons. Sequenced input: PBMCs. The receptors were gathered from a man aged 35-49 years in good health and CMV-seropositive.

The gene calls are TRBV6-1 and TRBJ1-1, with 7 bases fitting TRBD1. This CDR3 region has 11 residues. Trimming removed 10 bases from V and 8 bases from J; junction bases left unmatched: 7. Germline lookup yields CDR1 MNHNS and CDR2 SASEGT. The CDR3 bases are TGTGCCACCAAGGACAGGACCGAAGCTTTCTTT. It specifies CATKDRTEAFF.

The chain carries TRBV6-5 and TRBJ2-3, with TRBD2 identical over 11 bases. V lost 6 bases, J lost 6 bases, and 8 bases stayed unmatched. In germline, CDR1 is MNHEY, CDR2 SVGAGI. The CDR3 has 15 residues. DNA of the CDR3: TGTGCCAGCAGCAAGACTAGCGGGATCGGGGATACGCAGTATTTT. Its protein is CASSKTSGIGDTQYF.

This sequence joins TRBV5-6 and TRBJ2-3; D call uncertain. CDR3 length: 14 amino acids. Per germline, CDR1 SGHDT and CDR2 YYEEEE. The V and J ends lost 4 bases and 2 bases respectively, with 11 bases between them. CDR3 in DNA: TGTGCCAGCAGCATAGACACGGACACAGATACGCAGTATTTT. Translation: CASSIDTDTDTQYF. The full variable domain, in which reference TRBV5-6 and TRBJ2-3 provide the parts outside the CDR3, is DAGVTQSPTHLIKTRGQQVTLRCSPKSGHDTVSWYQQALGQGPQFIFQYYEEEERQRGNFPDRFSGHQFPNYSSELNVNALLLGDSALYLCASSIDTDTDTQYFGPGTRLTVL.

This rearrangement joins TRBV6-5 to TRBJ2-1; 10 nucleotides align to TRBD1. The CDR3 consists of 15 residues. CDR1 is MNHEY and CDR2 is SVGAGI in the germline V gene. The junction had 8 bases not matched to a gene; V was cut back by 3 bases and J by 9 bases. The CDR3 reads CASSYGTGEYAEQFF. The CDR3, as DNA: TGTGCCAGCAGTTATGGGACAGGGGAGTATGCTGAGCAGTTCTTC.

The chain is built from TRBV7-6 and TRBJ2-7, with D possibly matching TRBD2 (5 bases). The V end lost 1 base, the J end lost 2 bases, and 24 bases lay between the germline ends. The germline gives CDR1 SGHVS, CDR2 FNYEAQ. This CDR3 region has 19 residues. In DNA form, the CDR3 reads TGTGCCAGCAGCTTAGGGGCGGGTAGGAAGACCATACTAGCCTACGAGCAGTACTTC. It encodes CASSLGAGRKTILAYEQYF. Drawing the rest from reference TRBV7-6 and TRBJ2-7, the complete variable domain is GAGVSQSPRYKVTKRGQDVALRCDPISGHVSLYWYRQALGQGPEFLTYFNYEAQQDKSGLPNDRFSAERPEGSISTLTIQRTEQRDSAMYRCASSLGAGRKTILAYEQYFGPGTRLTVT.

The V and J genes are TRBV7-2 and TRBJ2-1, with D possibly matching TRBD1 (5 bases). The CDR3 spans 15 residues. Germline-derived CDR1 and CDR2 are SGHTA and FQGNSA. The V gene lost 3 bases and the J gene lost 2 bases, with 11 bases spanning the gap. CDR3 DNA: TGTGCCAGCAGCTTGGGTCAGGGCCCCTACAATGAGCAGTTCTTC. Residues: CASSLGQGPYNEQFF.

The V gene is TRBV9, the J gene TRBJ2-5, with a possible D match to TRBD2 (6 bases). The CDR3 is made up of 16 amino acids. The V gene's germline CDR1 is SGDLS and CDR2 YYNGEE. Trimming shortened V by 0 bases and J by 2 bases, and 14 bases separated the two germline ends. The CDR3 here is CASSVAPGGPQETQYF. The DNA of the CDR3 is TGTGCCAGCAGCGTAGCCCCCGGGGGACCACAAGAGACCCAGTACTTC.

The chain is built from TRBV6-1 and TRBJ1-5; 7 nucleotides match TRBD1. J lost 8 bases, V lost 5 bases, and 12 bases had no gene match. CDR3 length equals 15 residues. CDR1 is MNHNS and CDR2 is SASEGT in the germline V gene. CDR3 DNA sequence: TGTGCCAGCAGTTTCCCAGGGGGGAGTGCGGAGCCCCAGCATTTT. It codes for CASSFPGGSAEPQHF.